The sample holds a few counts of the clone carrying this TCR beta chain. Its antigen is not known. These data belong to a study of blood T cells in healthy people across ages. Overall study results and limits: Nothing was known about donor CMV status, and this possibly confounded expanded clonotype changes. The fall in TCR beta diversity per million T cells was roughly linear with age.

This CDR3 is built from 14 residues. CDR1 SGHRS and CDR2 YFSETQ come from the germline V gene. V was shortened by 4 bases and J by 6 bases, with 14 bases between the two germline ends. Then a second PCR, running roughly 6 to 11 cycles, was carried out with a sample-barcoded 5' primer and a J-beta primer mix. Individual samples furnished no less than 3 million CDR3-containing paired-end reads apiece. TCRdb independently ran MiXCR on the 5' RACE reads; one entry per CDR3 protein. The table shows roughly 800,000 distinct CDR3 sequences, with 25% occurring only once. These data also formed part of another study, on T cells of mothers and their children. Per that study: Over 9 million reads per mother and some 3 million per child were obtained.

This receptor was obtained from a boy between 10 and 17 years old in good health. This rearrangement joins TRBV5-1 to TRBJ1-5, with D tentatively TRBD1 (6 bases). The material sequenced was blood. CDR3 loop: CASSPGAGVQPQHF. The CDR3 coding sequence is TGCGCCAGCAGCCCCGGGGCAGGGGTTCAGCCCCAGCATTTT.